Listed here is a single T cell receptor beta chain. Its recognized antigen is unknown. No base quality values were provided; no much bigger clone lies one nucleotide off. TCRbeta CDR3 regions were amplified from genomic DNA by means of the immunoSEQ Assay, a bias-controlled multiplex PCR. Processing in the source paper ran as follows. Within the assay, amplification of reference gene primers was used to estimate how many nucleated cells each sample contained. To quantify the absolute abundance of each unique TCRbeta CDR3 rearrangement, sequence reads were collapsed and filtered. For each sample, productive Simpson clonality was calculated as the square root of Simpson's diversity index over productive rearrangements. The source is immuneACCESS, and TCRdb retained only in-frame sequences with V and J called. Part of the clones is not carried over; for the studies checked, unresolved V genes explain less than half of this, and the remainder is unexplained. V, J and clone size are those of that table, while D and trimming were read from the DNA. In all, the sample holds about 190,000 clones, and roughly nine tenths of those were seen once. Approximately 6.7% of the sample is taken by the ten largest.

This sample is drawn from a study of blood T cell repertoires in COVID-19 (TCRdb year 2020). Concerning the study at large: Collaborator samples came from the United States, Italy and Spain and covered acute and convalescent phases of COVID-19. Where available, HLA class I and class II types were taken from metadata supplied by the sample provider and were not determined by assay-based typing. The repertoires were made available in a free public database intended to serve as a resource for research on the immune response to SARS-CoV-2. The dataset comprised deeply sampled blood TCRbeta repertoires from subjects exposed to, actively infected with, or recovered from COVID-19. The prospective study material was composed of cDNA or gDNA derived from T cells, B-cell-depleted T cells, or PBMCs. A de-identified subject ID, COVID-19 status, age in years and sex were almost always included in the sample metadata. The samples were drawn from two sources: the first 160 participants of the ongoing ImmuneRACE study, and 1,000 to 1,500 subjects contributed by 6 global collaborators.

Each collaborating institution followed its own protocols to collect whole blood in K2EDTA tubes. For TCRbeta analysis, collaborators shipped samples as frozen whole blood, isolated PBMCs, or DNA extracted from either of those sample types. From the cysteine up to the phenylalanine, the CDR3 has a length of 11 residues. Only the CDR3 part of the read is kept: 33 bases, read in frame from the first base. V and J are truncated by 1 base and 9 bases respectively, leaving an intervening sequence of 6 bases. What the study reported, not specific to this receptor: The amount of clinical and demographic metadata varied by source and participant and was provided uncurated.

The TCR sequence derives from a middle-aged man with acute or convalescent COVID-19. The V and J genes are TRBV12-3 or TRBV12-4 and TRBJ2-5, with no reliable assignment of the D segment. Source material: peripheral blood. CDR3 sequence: CASSLGEAQYF. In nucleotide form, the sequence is TGTGCCAGCAGTTTAGGCGAGGCCCAGTACTTC.